The rows below give T cell receptor beta chains drawn from one sample of a study of neurological immune-mediated disorders. Using its own MiXCR run on the 5' RACE reads, TCRdb lists one record per CDR3 protein. Altogether about 49,000 distinct CDR3 sequences are present, 7% to 10% being singletons, with the ten largest covering 1.5% to 2%. Material for sequencing was PBMCs. Source of these receptors: a woman between 35 and 50 years old in good health. CDR3s include the opening cysteine and the closing phenylalanine or tryptophan. A clone size is listed for some rows: how often the clone was seen (once, few, many), or a class if it is expanded.

v_call clone_size cdr3_aa
TRBV15 many CATSRDTNYGYTF
TRBV20-1 many CSARTPAGETQYF
TRBV7-2 many CASSLSTGLNIQYF
TRBV9 many CASSSSKQGYGNTIYF
TRBV6-5 few CASSTGHYEQYF
TRBV7-2 many CASSLAEVREQYF
TRBV18 few CASSPRIAGHYEQYF
TRBV27 many CASSLDSRKLFF
TRBV10-2 many CAPGPGGTTGELFF
TRBV5-5 NA CASSLAGTSTYEQYF
TRBV6-1 many CASSERGVAGAGNEQFF
TRBV20-1 many CSARGPSVTEAFF
TRBV24-1 many CATSDPGTSGSNEQFF
TRBV20-1 many CSALSGQNYNEQFF
TRBV29-1 many CSVGPGPLNQPQHF
TRBV10-3 many CAISDPVLGQGYFRAFF
TRBV6-5 many CASSYGLNNEQFF
TRBV4-3 many CASSQDLQKVEQFF
TRBV7-9 NA CASGPQGVLGSGYTF
TRBV7-9 few CASSRTSGPYNEQFF
TRBV18 many CASSPLGQETQYF
TRBV6-6 many CASREGQVQETQYF
TRBV6-2/TRBV6-3 many CASSETVPYEQYF
TRBV27 many CASSSKTRSTEAFF
TRBV9 many CASSGTGGEKQYF